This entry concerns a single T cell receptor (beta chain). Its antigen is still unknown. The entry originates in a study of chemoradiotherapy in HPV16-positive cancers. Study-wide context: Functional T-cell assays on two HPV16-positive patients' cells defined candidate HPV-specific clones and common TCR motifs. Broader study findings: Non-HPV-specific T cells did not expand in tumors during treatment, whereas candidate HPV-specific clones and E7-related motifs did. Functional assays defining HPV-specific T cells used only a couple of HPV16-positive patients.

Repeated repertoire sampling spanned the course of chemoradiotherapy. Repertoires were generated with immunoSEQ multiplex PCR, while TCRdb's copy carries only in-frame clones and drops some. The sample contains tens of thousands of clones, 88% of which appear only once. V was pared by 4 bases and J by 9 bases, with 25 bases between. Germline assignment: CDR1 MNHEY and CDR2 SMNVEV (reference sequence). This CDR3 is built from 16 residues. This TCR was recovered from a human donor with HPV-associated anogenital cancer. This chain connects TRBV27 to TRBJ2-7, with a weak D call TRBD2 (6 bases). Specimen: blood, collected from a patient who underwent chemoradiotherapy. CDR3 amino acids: CASSSTLSSGWSGQYF. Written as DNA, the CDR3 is TGTGCCAGCAGTTCCACGTTGAGTAGCGGTTGGTCCGGGCAGTACTTC.